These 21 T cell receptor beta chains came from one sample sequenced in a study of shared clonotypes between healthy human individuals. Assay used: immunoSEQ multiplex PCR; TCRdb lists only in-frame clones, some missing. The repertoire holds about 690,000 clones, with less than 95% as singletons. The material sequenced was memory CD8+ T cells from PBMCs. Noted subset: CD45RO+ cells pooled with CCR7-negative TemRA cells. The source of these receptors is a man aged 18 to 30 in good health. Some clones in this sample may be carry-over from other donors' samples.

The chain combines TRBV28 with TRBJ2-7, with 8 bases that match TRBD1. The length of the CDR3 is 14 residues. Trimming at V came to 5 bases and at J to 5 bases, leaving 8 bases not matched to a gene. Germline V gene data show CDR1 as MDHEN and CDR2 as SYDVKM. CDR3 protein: CASSRTGNRHEQYF. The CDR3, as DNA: TGTGCCAGCAGTCGGACAGGGAATCGGCACGAGCAGTACTTC.

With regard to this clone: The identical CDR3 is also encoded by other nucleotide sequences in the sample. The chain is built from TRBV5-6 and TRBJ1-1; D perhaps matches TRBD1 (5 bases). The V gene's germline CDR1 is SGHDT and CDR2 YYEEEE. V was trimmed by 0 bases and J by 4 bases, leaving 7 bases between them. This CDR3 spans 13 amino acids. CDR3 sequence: CASSLGGSTEAFF. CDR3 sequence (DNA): TGTGCCAGCAGCTTGGGGGGGAGCACTGAAGCTTTCTTT.

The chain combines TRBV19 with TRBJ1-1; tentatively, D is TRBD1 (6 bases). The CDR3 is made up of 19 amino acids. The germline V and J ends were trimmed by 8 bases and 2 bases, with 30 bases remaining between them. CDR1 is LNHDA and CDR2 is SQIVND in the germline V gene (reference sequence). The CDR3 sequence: CASWAPGQPKPDTNTEAFF. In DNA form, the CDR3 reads TGTGCCAGTTGGGCCCCGGGACAACCGAAACCCGATACTAACACTGAAGCTTTCTTT.

The CDR3 DNA follows: TGTGCCAGCAGCCAAGATAGTTTCAATGAGCAGTTCTTC. It codes for CASSQDSFNEQFF. The V and J genes are TRBV4-2 and TRBJ2-1, with D uncertain. Germline V gene data show CDR1 as LGHNA and CDR2 as YNFKEQ. The CDR3 runs to 13 residues. Trimming left V 0 bases short and J 6 bases short, with 6 bases between.

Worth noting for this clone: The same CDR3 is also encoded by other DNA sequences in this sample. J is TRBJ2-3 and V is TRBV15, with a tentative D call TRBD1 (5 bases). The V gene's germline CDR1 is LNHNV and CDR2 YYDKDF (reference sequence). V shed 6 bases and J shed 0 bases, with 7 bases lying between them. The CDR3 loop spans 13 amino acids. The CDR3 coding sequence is TGTGCCACCAGTAGGGGTAGCACAGATACGCAGTATTTT. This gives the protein CATSRGSTDTQYF.

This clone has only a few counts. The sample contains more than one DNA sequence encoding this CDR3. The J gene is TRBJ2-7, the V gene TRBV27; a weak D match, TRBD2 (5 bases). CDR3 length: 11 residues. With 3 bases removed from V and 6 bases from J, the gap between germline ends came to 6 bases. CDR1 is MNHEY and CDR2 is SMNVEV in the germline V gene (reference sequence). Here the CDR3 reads CASSFGGEQYF. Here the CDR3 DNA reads TGTGCCAGCAGTTTTGGAGGCGAGCAGTACTTC.

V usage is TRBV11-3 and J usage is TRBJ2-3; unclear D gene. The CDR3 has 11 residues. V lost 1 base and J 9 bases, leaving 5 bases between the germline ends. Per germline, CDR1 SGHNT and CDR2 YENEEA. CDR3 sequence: CASSLGSTQYF. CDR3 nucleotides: TGTGCCAGCAGCTTAGGGTCCACGCAGTATTTT.

The CDR3 spells CASSLPRAGADRSYEQYF. The CDR3 DNA reads as TGTGCCAGCAGCTTACCACGGGCAGGGGCCGATAGGTCCTACGAGCAGTACTTC. The rearrangement uses TRBV7-9 and TRBJ2-7; possibly TRBD1 for D (6 bases). The germline V gene has CDR1 SEHNR and CDR2 FQNEAQ (reference sequence). The CDR3 spans 18 residues. V dropped 2 bases and J dropped 1 base, with 21 bases sitting between them.

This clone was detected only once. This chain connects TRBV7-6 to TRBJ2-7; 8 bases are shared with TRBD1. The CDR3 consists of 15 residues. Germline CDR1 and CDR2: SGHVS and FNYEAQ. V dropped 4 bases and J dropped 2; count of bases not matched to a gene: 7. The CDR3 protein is CASSSDRGSTYEQYF. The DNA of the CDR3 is TGTGCCAGCAGCTCCGACAGGGGATCCACCTACGAGCAGTACTTC.

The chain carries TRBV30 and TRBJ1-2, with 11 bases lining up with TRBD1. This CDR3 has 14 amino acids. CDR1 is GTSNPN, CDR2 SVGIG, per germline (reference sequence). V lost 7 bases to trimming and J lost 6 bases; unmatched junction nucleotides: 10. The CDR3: CALGQGAVVDGYTF. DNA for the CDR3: TGTGCCTTAGGACAGGGGGCGGTTGTAGATGGCTACACCTTC.

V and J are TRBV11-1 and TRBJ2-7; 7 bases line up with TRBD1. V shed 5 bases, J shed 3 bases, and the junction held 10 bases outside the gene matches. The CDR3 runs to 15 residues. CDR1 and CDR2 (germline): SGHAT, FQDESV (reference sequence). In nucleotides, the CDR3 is TGTGCCAGCAGCAAGGCAGGGGGTCCCCTCTACGAGCAGTACTTC. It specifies CASSKAGGPLYEQYF.

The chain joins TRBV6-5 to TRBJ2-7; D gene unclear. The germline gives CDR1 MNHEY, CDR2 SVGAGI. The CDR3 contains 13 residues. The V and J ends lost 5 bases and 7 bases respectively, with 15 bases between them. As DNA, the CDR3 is TGTGCCAGCAGTCCGGGCCTCTCCTGGGAGCAGTACTTC. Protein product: CASSPGLSWEQYF.

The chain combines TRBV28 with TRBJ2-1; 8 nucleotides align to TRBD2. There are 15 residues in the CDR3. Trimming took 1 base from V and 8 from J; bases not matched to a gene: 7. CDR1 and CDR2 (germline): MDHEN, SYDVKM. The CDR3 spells CASSLSGGGWDEQFF. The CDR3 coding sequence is TGTGCCAGCAGTTTATCCGGGGGGGGATGGGATGAGCAGTTCTTC. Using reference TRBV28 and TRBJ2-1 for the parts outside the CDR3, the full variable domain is DVKVTQSSRYLVKRTGEKVFLECVQDMDHENMFWYRQDPGLGLRLIYFSYDVKMKEKGDIPEGYSVSREKKERFSLILESASTNQTSMYLCASSLSGGGWDEQFFGPGTRLTVL.

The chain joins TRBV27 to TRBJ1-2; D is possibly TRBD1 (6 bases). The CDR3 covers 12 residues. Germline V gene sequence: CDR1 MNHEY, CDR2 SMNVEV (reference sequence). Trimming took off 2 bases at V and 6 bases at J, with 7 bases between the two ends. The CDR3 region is CASSLPGDGYTF. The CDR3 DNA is TGTGCCAGCAGTTTACCAGGGGATGGCTACACCTTC.

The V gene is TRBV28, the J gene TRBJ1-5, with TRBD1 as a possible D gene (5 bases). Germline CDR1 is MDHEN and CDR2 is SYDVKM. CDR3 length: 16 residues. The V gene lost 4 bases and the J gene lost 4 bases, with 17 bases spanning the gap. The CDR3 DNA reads TGTGCCAGCAGTTACCTTAGAGGAGCAGGGAATCAGCCCCAGCATTTT. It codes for CASSYLRGAGNQPQHF.

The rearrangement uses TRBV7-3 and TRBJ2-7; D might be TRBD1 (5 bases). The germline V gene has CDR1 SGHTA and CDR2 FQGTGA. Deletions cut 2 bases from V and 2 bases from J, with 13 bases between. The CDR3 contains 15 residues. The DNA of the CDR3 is TGTGCCAGCAGCTTATTCCATGCAGGGACCTACGAGCAGTACTTC. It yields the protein CASSLFHAGTYEQYF.

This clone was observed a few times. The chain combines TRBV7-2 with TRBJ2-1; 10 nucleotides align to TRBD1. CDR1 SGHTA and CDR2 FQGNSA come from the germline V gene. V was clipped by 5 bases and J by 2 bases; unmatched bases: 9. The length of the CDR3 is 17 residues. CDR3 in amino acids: CASSLHPGQGPYNEQFF. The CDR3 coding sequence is TGTGCCAGCAGCCTCCATCCGGGACAGGGGCCCTACAATGAGCAGTTCTTC.

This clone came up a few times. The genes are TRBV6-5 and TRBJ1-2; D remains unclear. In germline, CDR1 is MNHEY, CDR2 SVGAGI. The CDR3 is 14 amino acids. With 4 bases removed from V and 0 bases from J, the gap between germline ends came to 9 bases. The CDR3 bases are TGTGCCAGCAGTTCCTGGACCTCTAACTATGGCTACACCTTC. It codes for CASSSWTSNYGYTF.

The CDR3 DNA is TGTGCCAGCAGCTTTTCCGGGACTGCGCTGCAAGAGACCCAGTACTTC. Translating it yields CASSFSGTALQETQYF. The chain combines TRBV11-2 with TRBJ2-5; the D gene is possibly TRBD2 (6 bases). The CDR3 runs to 16 residues. V shed 3 bases and J shed 2 bases, with 16 bases lying between them. Germline CDR1 reads SGHAT; CDR2 reads FQNNGV.

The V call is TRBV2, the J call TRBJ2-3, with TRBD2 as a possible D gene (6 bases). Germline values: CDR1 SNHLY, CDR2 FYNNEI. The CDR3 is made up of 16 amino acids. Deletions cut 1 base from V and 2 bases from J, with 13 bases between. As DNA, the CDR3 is TGTGCCAGCAGTGAAGGGTTAGCGGTGATCACAGATACGCAGTATTTT. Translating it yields CASSEGLAVITDTQYF.

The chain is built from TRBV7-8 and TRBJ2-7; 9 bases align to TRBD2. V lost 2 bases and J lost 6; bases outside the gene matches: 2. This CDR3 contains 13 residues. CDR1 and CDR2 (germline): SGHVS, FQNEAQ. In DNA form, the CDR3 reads TGTGCCAGCAGCTTAAGTAGCGGGAGCGAGCAGTACTTC. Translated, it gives CASSLSSGSEQYF.